This is a list of T cell receptor beta chains from one sample in a study of control samples from healthy donors and cancer patients. Assay: immunoSEQ multiplex PCR; the TCRdb copy retains only in-frame clones and omits some. The data contain about 15,000 clones, about nine tenths of them singletons. Sequenced: PBMCs. The receptors originated from a woman in her sixties or seventies with colorectal cancer. Each CDR3 is given with its conserved first and last residue. The D gene is left open where the match is weak. Clone size is given for some rows only: seen once, a few or many times, or a class if the clone is expanded.

size: -; D: -; J: TRBJ2-7; V: TRBV7-2; DNA: TGTGCCAGCAGCTTAGGGGTAGCGGCGACCTACGAGCAGTACTTC; CDR3: CASSLGVAATYEQYF
size: -; D: -; J: TRBJ2-5; V: TRBV2; DNA: TGTGCCAGCAGTGATACCGGGCCGGAGACCCAGTACTTC; CDR3: CASSDTGPETQYF
size: -; D: -; J: TRBJ2-7; V: TRBV29-1; DNA: TGCAGCGTTGAAGATTGGGAACAGGGCTACGAGCAGTACTTC; CDR3: CSVEDWEQGYEQYF
size: -; D: -; J: TRBJ2-3; V: TRBV5-1; DNA: TGCGCCAGCAGCGACGCGGGGGCCCTCACAGATACGCAGTATTTT; CDR3: CASSDAGALTDTQYF
size: -; D: -; J: TRBJ2-6; V: TRBV2; DNA: TGTGCCAGCAGTGAACGACAAGCTGGGGCCAACGTCCTGACTTTC; CDR3: CASSERQAGANVLTF
size: -; D: -; J: TRBJ2-7; V: TRBV29-1; DNA: TGCAGCGTTGAAGGTCTGGGGTCCGGGGAGCAGTACTTC; CDR3: CSVEGLGSGEQYF
size: -; D: TRBD2; J: TRBJ2-5; V: TRBV11-2; DNA: TGTGCCAGCAGCTTAGAAATGAGCGGGGGGGCCGGAGAGACCCAGTACTTC; CDR3: CASSLEMSGGAGETQYF
size: -; D: TRBD1; J: TRBJ1-5; V: TRBV6-6; DNA: TGTGCCAGCAGTCCCGGACAGGGGGCGCTTCCAGGCAATCAGCCCCAGCATTTT; CDR3: CASSPGQGALPGNQPQHF
size: -; D: -; J: TRBJ2-4; V: TRBV7-9; DNA: TGTGCCAGCAGCTTAGCTTGGGGCAAAAACATTCAGTACTTC; CDR3: CASSLAWGKNIQYF
size: -; D: -; J: TRBJ1-4; V: TRBV5-1; DNA: TGCGCCAGCAGCCCGGACACGGGTGAAAAACTGTTTTTT; CDR3: CASSPDTGEKLFF
size: -; D: TRBD1; J: TRBJ2-7; V: TRBV24-1; DNA: TGTGCCACCAGTGCTTGGACAGGAGCCGAGCAGTACTTC; CDR3: CATSAWTGAEQYF
size: -; D: -; J: TRBJ1-1; V: TRBV4-3; DNA: TGCGCCAGCAGCCAAGATCTGCCGACGAACACTGAAGCTTTCTTT; CDR3: CASSQDLPTNTEAFF
size: -; D: TRBD1; J: TRBJ1-5; V: TRBV4-1; DNA: TGCGCCAGCAGCCTCGGGACAGCGAACAATCAGCCCCAGCATTTT; CDR3: CASSLGTANNQPQHF
size: -; D: -; J: TRBJ1-2; V: TRBV10-3; DNA: TGTGCCATCAGGGCGGGGGGGGTCGATGGCTACACCTTC; CDR3: CAIRAGGVDGYTF
size: -; D: TRBD1; J: TRBJ2-5; V: TRBV4-1; DNA: TGCGCCTCCCGGGACAGGGGGCGAGAGACCCAGTACTTC; CDR3: CASRDRGRETQYF
size: -; D: -; J: TRBJ1-2; V: TRBV7-9; DNA: TGTGCCAGCAGCGCGCAAGGAGGCCCTAACTATGGCTACACCTTC; CDR3: CASSAQGGPNYGYTF
size: -; D: -; J: TRBJ2-2; V: TRBV18; DNA: TGTGCCAGCTCACCAAACCCGCGCCGGTACACCGGGGAGCTGTTTTTT; CDR3: CASSPNPRRYTGELFF
size: -; D: -; J: TRBJ1-5; V: TRBV4-3; DNA: TGCGCCAGCAGCCAAGAAAGCGCACAGGGTCAGCCCCAGCATTTT; CDR3: CASSQESAQGQPQHF
size: -; D: -; J: TRBJ2-2; V: TRBV6-5; DNA: TGTGCCAGCAGTTACGTCGGGGCGAGAACCGGGGAGCTGTTTTTT; CDR3: CASSYVGARTGELFF
size: -; D: -; J: TRBJ2-7; V: TRBV5-1; DNA: TGCGCCAGCAGTTCGAAGGCCTACGAGCAGTACTTC; CDR3: CASSSKAYEQYF
size: -; D: -; J: TRBJ2-7; V: TRBV5-1; DNA: TGCGCCAGCAGCCCGGACAGCGCCCTCTACGAGCAGTACTTC; CDR3: CASSPDSALYEQYF
size: -; D: -; J: TRBJ1-6; V: TRBV3-1/TRBV3-2; DNA: TGTGCCAGCAGGCTCGGCGCTAGCTCCTATAATTCACCCCTCCACTTT; CDR3: CASRLGASSYNSPLHF
size: few; D: -; J: TRBJ2-1; V: TRBV29-1; DNA: TGCAGCGGGACAATCTACAATGAGCAGTTCTTC; CDR3: CSGTIYNEQFF
size: -; D: -; J: TRBJ2-5; V: TRBV6-2/TRBV6-3; DNA: TGTGCCAGCAGTTACTCAGGGATGACCCAGTACTTC; CDR3: CASSYSGMTQYF
size: -; D: -; J: TRBJ1-5; V: TRBV7-2; DNA: TGTGCCAGCAGCTGGGCCTTGGGGGGCAATCAGCCCCAGCATTTT; CDR3: CASSWALGGNQPQHF
size: -; D: TRBD1; J: TRBJ2-3; V: TRBV29-1; DNA: TGCAGCGTCAGGGGTGGGACAGGGCTAGGAACAGATACGCAGTATTTT; CDR3: CSVRGGTGLGTDTQYF
size: -; D: -; J: TRBJ1-4; V: TRBV28; DNA: TGTGCCAGCAGTTTAGGGAAAAGGGGAGAAAAACTGTTTTTT; CDR3: CASSLGKRGEKLFF
size: -; D: TRBD1; J: TRBJ2-7; V: TRBV11-3; DNA: TGTGCCAGCAGCGCCGGGACAGTTAGCGAGCAGTACTTC; CDR3: CASSAGTVSEQYF
size: -; D: TRBD1; J: TRBJ2-2; V: TRBV4-1; DNA: TGCGCCAGCAGCGCAGAGGGGGCCAACACCGGGGAGCTGTTTTTT; CDR3: CASSAEGANTGELFF
size: -; D: TRBD1; J: TRBJ2-6; V: TRBV5-4; DNA: TGTGCCAGCAGCCCACATAAGATACAGGGGGCGGCTGGGGCCAACGTCCTGACTTTC; CDR3: CASSPHKIQGAAGANVLTF
size: -; D: -; J: TRBJ2-6; V: TRBV11-2; DNA: TGTGCCAGCAGCGCCCTCCCGACAGCCTCTGGGGCCAACGTCCTGACTTTC; CDR3: CASSALPTASGANVLTF
size: -; D: TRBD1; J: TRBJ2-2; V: TRBV2; DNA: TGTGCCAGCATGGGACAGGAGAACACCGGGGAGCTGTTTTTT; CDR3: CASMGQENTGELFF
size: -; D: -; J: TRBJ2-5; V: TRBV24-1; DNA: TGTGCCACCAGTGATAGTGACGCAGAGACCCAGTACTTC; CDR3: CATSDSDAETQYF
size: -; D: TRBD2; J: TRBJ2-4; V: TRBV11-2; DNA: TGTGCCAGCAGCTCCCCTTCTAGCGGGGGCGTAAACATTCAGTACTTC; CDR3: CASSSPSSGGVNIQYF
size: -; D: TRBD2; J: TRBJ2-7; V: TRBV4-1; DNA: TGCGCCAGCAGCCGGGGGTCCTTAGCGGGGAAGACCTACGAGCAGTACTTC; CDR3: CASSRGSLAGKTYEQYF
size: -; D: -; J: TRBJ2-1; V: TRBV19; DNA: TGTGCCAGTAGTGGGCGGAGGGCCGGGTCCTACAATGAGCAGTTCTTC; CDR3: CASSGRRAGSYNEQFF
size: -; D: TRBD1; J: TRBJ1-6; V: TRBV11-3; DNA: TGTGCCAGCAGCTTAGGACAGGGGACTTCACCCCTCCACTTT; CDR3: CASSLGQGTSPLHF
size: -; D: -; J: TRBJ1-5; V: TRBV5-1; DNA: TGCGCCAGCAGCTTGGGTGAGGGCTATAGCAATCAGCCCCAGCATTTT; CDR3: CASSLGEGYSNQPQHF
size: -; D: -; J: TRBJ2-3; V: TRBV19; DNA: TGTGCCAGTAGTAGCACTTATGGCACAGATACGCAGTATTTT; CDR3: CASSSTYGTDTQYF
size: -; D: -; J: TRBJ1-6; V: TRBV11-3; DNA: TGTGCCAGCAGCCCAGGGCAGGGCTCACCCCTCCACTTT; CDR3: CASSPGQGSPLHF
size: -; D: TRBD1; J: TRBJ1-2; V: TRBV7-2; DNA: TGTGCCAGCAGGGCCGGGACAGGGTCTGGCTACACCTTC; CDR3: CASRAGTGSGYTF
size: -; D: -; J: TRBJ1-5; V: TRBV3-1/TRBV3-2; DNA: TGTGCCAGCAGCCAAGATCTGCCAACCCGGCCAAATAGCCAGCCCCAGCATTTT; CDR3: CASSQDLPTRPNSQPQHF
size: -; D: -; J: TRBJ1-1; V: TRBV7-9; DNA: TGTGCCAGCAGCTTCCCGGAAGCTTTCTTT; CDR3: CASSFPEAFF
size: -; D: TRBD1; J: TRBJ2-1; V: TRBV29-1; DNA: TGCAGCGTGGTAACGACAGGGGACCTTTACAATGAGCAGTTCTTC; CDR3: CSVVTTGDLYNEQFF
size: -; D: TRBD1; J: TRBJ1-5; V: TRBV27; DNA: TGTGCCAGCAGCCCGGACAGGTTGGCGGGCAATCAGCCCCAGCATTTT; CDR3: CASSPDRLAGNQPQHF
size: -; D: TRBD2; J: TRBJ2-1; V: TRBV4-3; DNA: TGCGCCAGCAGCCAAACTAGCGGATTTTACAATGAGCAGTTCTTC; CDR3: CASSQTSGFYNEQFF
size: -; D: -; J: TRBJ2-7; V: TRBV7-3; DNA: TGTGCCAGCAGCCCGGCGGCAGCCTACGAGCAGTACTTC; CDR3: CASSPAAAYEQYF
size: -; D: -; J: TRBJ2-7; V: TRBV6-5; DNA: TGTGCCAGCACCGACGGGGGCTACGAGCAGTACTTC; CDR3: CASTDGGYEQYF
size: once; D: TRBD2; J: TRBJ2-2; V: TRBV6-5; DNA: TGTGCCAGCACCCGTCGGCGGGAGGGCCCCGGGGAGCTGTTTTTT; CDR3: CASTRRREGPGELFF
size: -; D: -; J: TRBJ1-2; V: TRBV6-6; DNA: TGTGCCAGCAGTTACAGCAGCTACACCTTC; CDR3: CASSYSSYTF
size: large; D: TRBD2; J: TRBJ2-1; V: TRBV4-2; DNA: TGTGCCAGCAGCCAAGATATGGCGGGAGGAGTGAATGAGCAGTTCTTC; CDR3: CASSQDMAGGVNEQFF
size: -; D: TRBD2; J: TRBJ2-5; V: TRBV4-2; DNA: TGTGCCAGCACCCCAGGACTAGTCCTACAAGAGACCCAGTACTTC; CDR3: CASTPGLVLQETQYF
size: -; D: TRBD2; J: TRBJ2-1; V: TRBV2; DNA: TGTGCCAGCGCGGGACTAGCGGGGGGGGTTAATGAGCAGTTCTTC; CDR3: CASAGLAGGVNEQFF
size: once; D: -; J: TRBJ2-5; V: TRBV15; DNA: TGTGCCACCAGCGGCAACAGACAAGAGACCCAGTACTTC; CDR3: CATSGNRQETQYF
size: -; D: -; J: TRBJ1-2; V: TRBV1; DNA: TGCACCAGCAGCCAGGGACTTAGGACAGGGAACTATGGCTACACCTTC; CDR3: CTSSQGLRTGNYGYTF
size: -; D: -; J: TRBJ2-7; V: TRBV5-1; DNA: TGCGCCAGCAGCTTGAGTGTGGGATCAGGAACTTACGAGCAGTACTTC; CDR3: CASSLSVGSGTYEQYF
size: -; D: -; J: TRBJ2-7; V: TRBV6-1; DNA: TGTGCCAGCAGTGAGCGCGGCCGCTACGAGCAGTACTTC; CDR3: CASSERGRYEQYF